Below, 32 T cell receptor beta chains from the same sample are listed, as sequenced in a study of T cells after yellow fever vaccination. MiXCR was run by TCRdb on the 5' RACE reads, yielding one entry per CDR3 protein. The sample shows fewer than 450,000 distinct CDR3 sequences, roughly 8.4% of them seen only once. The specimen comprised PBMCs, sampled more than 35 days after the first yellow fever vaccination. The receptors derive from a man between 18 and 29 years old who received the YFV17D yellow fever vaccine.

This clonotype occurred a few times. The chain is built from TRBV3-1 and TRBJ1-5; tentative D call: TRBD1 (5 bases). Germline V gene sequence: CDR1 LGHDT, CDR2 YNNKEL (reference sequence). Trimming removed 4 bases at V and 5 bases at J, with 12 bases between. The CDR3 has 14 residues. The CDR3 spells CASSPQGRYQPQHF. CDR3 nucleotides: TGTGCCAGCAGCCCCCAGGGCAGGTATCAGCCCCAGCATTTT.

The V call is TRBV29-1, the J call TRBJ2-5; D might be TRBD1 (5 bases). CDR1 SQVTM and CDR2 ANQGSEA come from the germline V gene. The CDR3 runs 13 residues. Between the trimmed V and J ends, which lost 2 bases and 4 bases, there was a span of 11 bases. Written as DNA, the CDR3 is TGCAGCGTTGAACCAGGCCAGGGAGAGACCCAGTACTTC. The encoded protein is CSVEPGQGETQYF.

This clonotype came up a few times. V gene TRBV12-3 or TRBV12-4 combines with J gene TRBJ1-5; D is perhaps TRBD1 (6 bases). The V and J ends lost 2 bases and 6 bases respectively, with 14 bases between them. The CDR3 sequence is 15 residues long. CDR3 in amino acids: CASSLRPGGFQPQHF. CDR3 nucleotides: TGTGCCAGCAGTTTACGGCCGGGGGGCTTTCAGCCCCAGCATTTT.

This clonotype has more than one count but fewer than ten. The chain recombines TRBV28 with TRBJ1-2; TRBD1 is a possible D gene (5 bases). Trimming stripped 3 bases from V and 1 base from J, with 12 bases between. The CDR3 spans 15 residues. CDR1 is MDHEN and CDR2 is SYDVKM in the germline V gene. The CDR3 nucleotides are TGTGCCAGCAGTTTGACCGGGGGAATTAACTATGGCTACACCTTC. Amino acids: CASSLTGGINYGYTF.

This clonotype was detected only a few times. This chain joins TRBV11-2 and TRBJ2-1; D might be TRBD2 (6 bases). Trimming took 1 base from V and 10 from J, leaving 20 bases between them. The CDR3 runs to 16 residues. The germline CDR1 and CDR2 sequences are SGHAT and FQNNGV. In DNA, the CDR3 is TGTGCCAGCAGCTTAGGATACGGGGGAGCTCCTGAGGAGCAGTTCTTC. Its translation: CASSLGYGGAPEEQFF.

This clonotype was seen a handful of times. The J gene is TRBJ1-2, the V gene TRBV5-1; TRBD1 aligns across 7 bases. The CDR3 is 15 amino acids. With 3 bases clipped from V and 4 bases from J, the junction kept 9 bases outside the gene matches. In germline, CDR1 is SGHRS, CDR2 YFSETQ. The CDR3 protein is CASSSGTGQPYGYTF. The CDR3 DNA is TGCGCCAGCAGCTCGGGAACGGGACAGCCCTATGGCTACACCTTC.

The chain recombines TRBV18 with TRBJ1-1; D is undetermined. CDR3 length: 15 amino acids. CDR1 and CDR2 (germline): KGHSH, LQKENI. Trimming shortened V by 0 bases and J by 3 bases, and 11 bases separated the two germline ends. CDR3 in amino acids: CASSPPSRADTEAFF. The CDR3 DNA is TGTGCCAGCTCACCACCTTCACGGGCCGACACTGAAGCTTTCTTT.

The chain is built from TRBV6-1 and TRBJ2-4; D is possibly TRBD1 (6 bases). V was clipped by 0 bases and J by 6 bases, with 18 bases between them. Germline CDR1 MNHNS, CDR2 SASEGT. The CDR3 extends over 17 amino acids. This chain's CDR3 is CASSEAIPGTSTNIQYF. Here the CDR3 DNA reads TGTGCCAGCAGTGAAGCAATCCCGGGGACATCGACAAACATTCAGTACTTC.

This clonotype was detected only a few times. This chain connects TRBV4-1 to TRBJ2-5; TRBD2 aligns across 12 bases. This CDR3 spans 20 amino acids. CDR1 is MGHRA, CDR2 YSYEKL, per germline. With V trimmed by 0 bases and J by 2 bases, 13 bases remained unmatched. For the CDR3, the DNA is TGCGCCAGCAGCCAAGATCCTGGGACTAGCGGGTTCTATCTTCAAGAGACCCAGTACTTC. Translating gives CASSQDPGTSGFYLQETQYF.

This clonotype was seen a handful of times. This sequence joins TRBV15 and TRBJ2-3; D is ambiguous. The length of the CDR3 is 15 residues. Germline-derived CDR1 and CDR2 are LNHNV and YYDKDF (reference sequence). Trimming removed 1 base from V and 5 bases from J, with 13 bases in between. CDR3 residues: CATSRAGSEGDTQYF. CDR3 coding DNA: TGTGCCACCAGCAGAGCCGGATCCGAAGGAGATACGCAGTATTTT. Using reference TRBV15 and TRBJ2-3 for the parts outside the CDR3, the full variable domain is DAMVIQNPRYQVTQFGKPVTLSCSQTLNHNVMYWYQQKSSQAPKLLFHYYDKDFNNEADTPDNFQSRRPNTSFCFLDIRSPGLGDTAMYLCATSRAGSEGDTQYFGPGTRLTVL.

The rearrangement joins TRBV5-1 to TRBJ2-5, with TRBD1 identical over 10 bases. Germline trimming cut 3 bases from V and 3 bases from J; bases unmatched to any gene: 5. Germline CDR1 SGHRS, CDR2 YFSETQ. The CDR3 is made up of 15 amino acids. The CDR3 sequence is CASSSLGTGEETQYF. The CDR3 DNA follows: TGCGCCAGCAGCTCGCTGGGGACAGGGGAAGAGACCCAGTACTTC.

This clonotype was detected many times. This chain joins TRBV7-3 and TRBJ2-2; D is unclear. Trimming took 6 bases from V and 6 from J, leaving 8 bases between them. The CDR3 consists of 12 residues. Germline lookup yields CDR1 SGHTA and CDR2 FQGTGA. The CDR3 is CASRTGPGELFF. In DNA form, the CDR3 reads TGTGCCAGCAGGACGGGTCCCGGGGAGCTGTTTTTT.

The chain carries TRBV7-2 and TRBJ1-5, with D tentatively TRBD1 (6 bases). The CDR3 covers 15 residues. V was clipped by 3 bases and J by 2 bases, with 11 bases between them. Per the germline V gene, CDR1 is SGHTA and CDR2 is FQGNSA. The chain's CDR3 is CASSLQSGGNQPQHF. The CDR3 DNA reads TGTGCCAGCAGCTTGCAGTCAGGGGGCAATCAGCCCCAGCATTTT.

This clonotype appeared a few times. The rearrangement joins TRBV27 to TRBJ2-3, with a tentative D call TRBD2 (5 bases). Germline loops: CDR1 MNHEY, CDR2 SMNVEV (reference sequence). V lost 5 bases and J lost 4, with 22 bases in between. The CDR3 runs 17 residues. CDR3: CASSLTPWLARADTQYF. CDR3 DNA sequence: TGTGCCAGCAGTCTCACCCCTTGGCTAGCCCGTGCAGATACGCAGTATTTT.

This clonotype appeared a few times. The V and J genes are TRBV9 and TRBJ2-5, with D possibly TRBD1 on 6 matching bases. Trimming pared 0 bases from V and 5 bases from J, leaving 14 bases between. The germline CDR1 and CDR2 sequences are SGDLS and YYNGEE. The CDR3 totals 15 residues. The CDR3, as DNA: TGTGCCAGCAGCGTAGTGGGGGCTAGTCGTGAGACCCAGTACTTC. Residues: CASSVVGASRETQYF.

This clonotype was found a few times. This chain uses TRBV20-1 with TRBJ1-2; 10 positions agree with TRBD1. The trim removed 5 bases at V and 6 bases at J, leaving 9 bases unmatched. CDR3 length equals 14 residues. Looked up from germline, CDR1 is DFQATT and CDR2 is SNEGSKA (reference sequence). The CDR3 loop is CSAFPGQGRDGYTF. CDR3 nucleotides: TGCAGTGCTTTCCCGGGACAGGGGAGGGATGGCTACACCTTC.

CDR3 residues: CAWTLGTGFSTDTQYF. The CDR3 DNA reads as TGTGCCTGGACCCTCGGGACAGGGTTTAGCACAGATACGCAGTATTTT. The chain links TRBV30 to TRBJ2-3; 9 bases agree with TRBD1. V lost 4 bases, J lost 0 bases, and 8 bases stayed unmatched. Per germline, CDR1 GTSNPN and CDR2 SVGIG (reference sequence). The length of the CDR3 is 16 residues.

This clonotype was recorded at least ten times. The chain has TRBV7-2 and TRBJ2-3; D is undetermined. Germline V CDR1 and CDR2: SGHTA, FQGNSA. With 0 bases removed from V and 6 bases from J, the gap between germline ends came to 10 bases. The CDR3 spans 14 residues. The CDR3 region is CASSLASPSDTQYF. The DNA of the CDR3 is TGTGCCAGCAGCTTAGCCAGTCCTTCCGATACGCAGTATTTT.

In this sample, this clonotype turned up many times. This chain uses TRBV5-1 with TRBJ2-2, with no clear D. CDR3 length: 16 residues. The germline gives CDR1 SGHRS, CDR2 YFSETQ. Trimming removed 4 bases at V and 0 bases at J, with 13 bases between. The CDR3 DNA reads TGCGCCAGCAGCACCCCGTCCATGGCGAACACCGGGGAGCTGTTTTTT. This encodes CASSTPSMANTGELFF.

This clonotype was picked up a small number of times. This chain joins TRBV25-1 and TRBJ1-2; possible D gene TRBD1, 5 bases. CDR3 length equals 15 residues. Trimming took 3 bases from V and 2 from J, leaving 13 bases between them. Germline V lookup: CDR1 MGHDK, CDR2 SYGVNS. Here the CDR3 reads CASSDGGRDNYGYTF. In nucleotides, the CDR3 is TGTGCCAGCAGTGATGGGGGAAGGGACAACTATGGCTACACCTTC.

The chain joins TRBV29-1 to TRBJ2-3; D unclear. The V gene lost 4 bases and the J gene lost 0 bases, with 11 bases spanning the gap. Germline V CDR1 and CDR2: SQVTM, ANQGSEA. The CDR3 sequence is 14 residues long. DNA of the CDR3: TGCAGCGTTGGGGGTAGCCTTAGCACAGATACGCAGTATTTT. Translation: CSVGGSLSTDTQYF.

The chain combines TRBV11-3 with TRBJ2-5; D is undetermined. Per germline, CDR1 SGHNT and CDR2 YENEEA. Trimming pared 6 bases from V and 5 bases from J, leaving 19 bases between. This CDR3 comprises 15 residues. The CDR3 here is CASSRIVGPLETQYF. As DNA, the CDR3 is TGTGCCAGCAGTCGGATCGTCGGGCCCCTGGAGACCCAGTACTTC.

The table lists this clonotype with a few counts. This chain links TRBV5-1 with TRBJ1-2; D is ambiguous. V lost 4 bases, J lost 8 bases, and 18 bases lay in between. CDR1 and CDR2 (germline): SGHRS, YFSETQ. The CDR3 has 14 residues. The DNA of the CDR3 is TGCGCCAGCAGCCCGGGCTACGATATGGGGGGCTACACCTTC. It encodes CASSPGYDMGGYTF.

This clonotype was counted ten times or more. This chain uses TRBV6-5 with TRBJ1-2; 10 positions match TRBD1. With 11 bases clipped from V and 4 bases from J, the junction kept 1 base outside the gene matches. CDR1 is MNHEY, CDR2 SVGAGI, per germline. This CDR3 comprises 11 residues. DNA of the CDR3: TGTGCCGGGACAGGGGTCTATGGCTACACCTTC. Translated: CAGTGVYGYTF.

This chain uses TRBV20-1 with TRBJ1-4, with TRBD1 as a possible D gene (5 bases). Germline V gene sequence: CDR1 DFQATT, CDR2 SNEGSKA (reference sequence). The CDR3 spans 13 residues. Deletions cut 3 bases from V and 7 bases from J, with 12 bases between. The CDR3 region has the DNA TGCAGTGCTAGCCGGGACGTAGGTGAAAAACTGTTTTTT. It is translated as CSASRDVGEKLFF.

This clonotype was counted ten times or more. V and J are TRBV7-9 and TRBJ2-5; 14 nucleotides agree with TRBD2. The trim removed 5 bases at V and 1 base at J, leaving 3 bases unmatched. CDR1 SEHNR and CDR2 FQNEAQ come from the germline V gene (reference sequence). This CDR3 contains 16 residues. The CDR3 loop reads CASSQGLAGVQETQYF. In DNA form, the CDR3 reads TGTGCCAGCAGCCAGGGACTAGCGGGGGTCCAAGAGACCCAGTACTTC. Full variable domain (remainder filled in from reference TRBV7-9 and TRBJ2-5): DTGVSQNPRHKITKRGQNVTFRCDPISEHNRLYWYRQTLGQGPEFLTYFQNEAQLEKSRLLSDRFSAERPKGSFSTLEIQRTEQGDSAMYLCASSQGLAGVQETQYFGPGTRLLVL.

The chain joins TRBV4-3 to TRBJ2-2; D call uncertain. Per the germline V gene, CDR1 is LGHNA and CDR2 is YSLEER. With 1 base removed from V and 7 bases from J, the gap between germline ends came to 16 bases. The CDR3 is made up of 16 amino acids. CDR3 sequence: CASSQVPGAWGGELFF. CDR3 nucleotide sequence: TGCGCCAGCAGCCAAGTCCCGGGTGCCTGGGGCGGGGAGCTGTTTTTT.

The rearrangement joins TRBV11-2 to TRBJ2-1; 14 bases agree with TRBD2. V lost 5 bases and J lost 3; bases outside the gene matches: 3. There are 16 residues in the CDR3. CDR1 and CDR2 (germline): SGHAT, FQNNGV. CDR3 residues: CASSPGTSGSYNEQFF. The CDR3 DNA sequence: TGTGCCAGCAGCCCCGGGACTAGCGGGAGCTACAATGAGCAGTTCTTC.

In its sample, this clonotype was seen many times. The chain recombines TRBV12-3 or TRBV12-4 with TRBJ2-3; no clear D. Trimming took 3 bases from V and 6 from J, leaving 10 bases between them. The CDR3 has 13 residues. CDR3 coding DNA: TGTGCCAGCAGTTTCCTCCTGTTTGATACGCAGTATTTT. Translation: CASSFLLFDTQYF.

The genes are TRBV7-2 and TRBJ2-1; 12 positions agree with TRBD1. Germline V gene sequence: CDR1 SGHTA, CDR2 FQGNSA. The CDR3 is made up of 13 amino acids. V gave up 5 bases and J gave up 11 bases; unmatched junction bases: 4. The CDR3 region has the DNA TGTGCCAGCAGCCCCGGGACAGGGGGCAAGCAGTTCTTC. As protein: CASSPGTGGKQFF.

V and J are TRBV7-2 and TRBJ1-6, with 7 bases lining up with TRBD1. V trimming: 5 bases; J trimming: 9 bases; junction bases outside the gene matches: 13. Germline V lookup: CDR1 SGHTA, CDR2 FQGNSA. This CDR3 is 16 amino acids long. CDR3 region: CASSRRTQGDGSPLHF. Here the CDR3 DNA reads TGTGCCAGCAGCCGCCGGACTCAGGGGGATGGTTCACCCCTCCACTTT.

In its sample, this clonotype was seen a few times. This chain connects TRBV20-1 to TRBJ2-2; possibly TRBD2 for D (7 bases). Germline V gene sequence: CDR1 DFQATT, CDR2 SNEGSKA (reference sequence). V was shortened by 3 bases and J by 5 bases, with 16 bases between the two germline ends. The length of the CDR3 is 15 residues. This chain's CDR3 is CSASDGGRGTGELFF. The CDR3 coding sequence is TGCAGTGCTAGCGACGGGGGGCGGGGAACCGGGGAGCTGTTTTTT.